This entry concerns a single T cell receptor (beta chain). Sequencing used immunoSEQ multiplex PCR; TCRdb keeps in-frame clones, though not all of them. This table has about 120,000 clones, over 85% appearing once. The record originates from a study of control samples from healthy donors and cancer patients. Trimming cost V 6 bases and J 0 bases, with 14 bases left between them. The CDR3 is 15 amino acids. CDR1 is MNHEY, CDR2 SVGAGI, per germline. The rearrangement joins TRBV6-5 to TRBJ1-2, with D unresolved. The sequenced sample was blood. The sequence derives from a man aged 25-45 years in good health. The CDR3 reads CASRDRGQANYGYTF. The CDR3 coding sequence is TGTGCCAGCAGGGATCGGGGTCAGGCTAACTATGGCTACACCTTC.